One T cell receptor beta chain is described in this entry. The antigen it binds to is not known. No much larger clone is present one base from it, and per-base qualities are unavailable. Collaborating institutions collected whole blood in K2EDTA tubes following their own protocols. Collaborator samples were shipped for TCRbeta analysis as frozen whole blood, isolated PBMCs, or DNA extracted from either sample type. V loses 8 bases at its end and J loses 5 bases; junction bases beyond the gene matches: 11. CDR1 SNHLY and CDR2 FYNNEI are derived from the germline V gene. Counted from cysteine to phenylalanine, this CDR3 has 14 amino acids. Just CDR3 DNA is preserved here, 42 bases in frame from base 1. The sample belongs to a study of blood T cell repertoires in COVID-19 (dated by TCRdb to between 2020 and 2021). Regarding the study in general: Samples covering the acute and convalescent phases of COVID-19 were provided by collaborators in the United States, Italy and Spain. Samples were obtained from the ongoing ImmuneRACE study (first 160 participants) and from 1,254 subjects provided by 6 global collaborators. The prospective study material was composed of cDNA or gDNA derived from T cells, B-cell-depleted T cells, or PBMCs. A de-identified subject ID, COVID-19 status, age in years and sex were almost always included in the sample metadata. The repertoires were released in a freely available public database meant as a resource for research on the immune response to SARS-CoV-2. Deeply sampled blood TCRbeta repertoires from subjects exposed to, actively infected with, or recovered from COVID-19 were included in the dataset. HLA class I and class II types, where available, came from metadata supplied by the sample provider rather than from assay-based typing.

The immunoSEQ Assay, a bias-controlled multiplex PCR, was used to amplify TCRbeta CDR3 regions from genomic DNA. For the original study's pipeline: The number of nucleated cells in each sample was estimated by amplification of reference gene primers within the assay. Sequence reads were collapsed and filtered to measure the absolute abundance of every unique TCRbeta CDR3 rearrangement. For each sample, productive Simpson clonality was calculated by taking the square root of Simpson's diversity index across productive rearrangements. Held by TCRdb, this immuneACCESS table contains in-frame sequences only and omits some clones. Under half of the omission traces to an unresolved V gene where checked; the cause of the rest is unknown. V, J and clone size are those of that table, while D and trimming were read from the DNA. Across this sample there are about 150,000 clones, with approximately 83% seen only once. The biggest ten clones account for around 2% of the sample.

The full study reports these points: The quantity of clinical and demographic metadata differed by source and by participant and was supplied without curation.

The specimen sequenced was peripheral blood. The chain uses TRBV2 and TRBJ2-5; TRBD1 aligns with 7 central bases. This receptor was identified in a woman of 80 years or more with acute or convalescent COVID-19. The DNA sequence follows: TGTGCCAGCCTACGACAGGGCGTGGGGGAGACCCAGTACTTC. Translation gives CASLRQGVGETQYF.